This TCR beta chain appears in the sequencing data of a study of graft-versus-host responses after intestinal transplantation. On this clone: Antigen specificity is unknown.

CDR1 is SGHAT, CDR2 FQNNGV, per germline. The CDR3 is made up of 15 amino acids. V lost 4 bases and J lost 5, with 17 bases in between. Using immunoSEQ multiplex PCR, the repertoire was profiled, and TCRdb retains in-frame clones only, with some absent. The table lists 90,000 to 120,000 clones, roughly 87% of them singletons. The sequenced sample was unstimulated CD4+ T cells sorted from spleen or lymph node cells, obtained before intestinal transplant. The clonotype was recovered from a human donor who received an intestinal transplant. V and J are TRBV11-2 and TRBJ2-5, with D perhaps assigned TRBD1 or TRBD2 (6 bases each). The CDR3, as DNA: TGTGCCAGCAGCTCCCTGGAGGGACACGGGGAGACCCAGTACTTC. It specifies CASSSLEGHGETQYF.